These 30 T cell receptor beta chains were sequenced from one sample in a study of T cells in Graves' hyperthyroidism and ophthalmopathy. What was amplified from RNA transcripts were TCR beta CDR3 regions. In the first-round RT-PCR of the TCR CDR3, the HTBI primer set was used. One entry per CDR3 protein, called by TCRdb with MiXCR from the multiplex PCR reads. The data show 500,000 to 600,000 distinct CDR3 sequences, about 20% seen once. The sample was blood. The origin of the receptors is a man aged 40-49 years with Graves' ophthalmopathy.

The chain recombines TRBV5-1 with TRBJ2-5, with D perhaps TRBD1 or TRBD2 (5 bases each). V lost 4 bases to trimming and J lost 1 base, with 11 bases between them. This CDR3 comprises 14 residues. The germline CDR1 and CDR2 sequences are SGHRS and YFSETQ. The CDR3 spells CASSLMGVQETQYF. The CDR3 DNA reads TGCGCCAGCAGCCTAATGGGGGTCCAAGAGACCCAGTACTTC.

This chain connects TRBV3-2 to TRBJ1-1. TRBV3-2 is described as a pseudogene. The CDR3 consists of 13 residues. For the CDR3, the DNA is TGTGCCAGCAGCCAAGACAGGGAGGCTGAAGCTTTCTTT. Translating it yields CASSQDREAEAFF.

This clonotype has only a few counts. CDR3: CASSLVLRGGDYEQYF. The CDR3 coding sequence is TGTGCCAGCAGCTTAGTCTTGAGGGGGGGAGACTACGAGCAGTACTTC. This rearrangement joins TRBV7-8 to TRBJ2-7; D may be TRBD2 (7 bases). The CDR3 runs 16 residues. The V end was cut by 1 base, the J end by 3 bases, with 16 bases between. The germline gives CDR1 SGHVS, CDR2 FQNEAQ.

In regard to this clonotype: One end of the junction varies from germline; a read error may be responsible. DNA of the CDR3: TGTGCCAGCGGATACCCCCCTACCGGGACTAGCGGACTTCAAGTGACCCAGTACTTC. The encoded protein is CASGYPPTGTSGLQVTQYF. The chain combines TRBV11-2 with TRBJ2-5; 11 bases align to TRBD2. Germline CDR1 reads SGHAT; CDR2 reads FQNNGV. The CDR3 has 19 residues.

This clonotype occurred a few times. V is TRBV3-1 and J is TRBJ2-4, with 10 bases identical to TRBD2. The CDR3 sequence is 16 residues long. Germline trimming cut 5 bases from V and 1 base from J; bases unmatched to any gene: 5. CDR1 is LGHDT and CDR2 is YNNKEL in the germline V gene (reference sequence). The CDR3 reads CASSFPSGGAKNIQYF. CDR3 bases: TGTGCCAGCAGCTTTCCTAGCGGGGGCGCCAAAAACATTCAGTACTTC.

Ten or more counts support this clonotype. This chain uses TRBV28 with TRBJ2-7; possibly TRBD1 for D (5 bases). This CDR3 is 16 amino acids long. The V gene lost 8 bases and the J gene lost 0 bases, with 20 bases spanning the gap. CDR1 MDHEN and CDR2 SYDVKM come from the germline V gene. CDR3 sequence (DNA): TGTGCCAGCTCGTGGCCCCAGGGCCGGAGCTCCTACGAGCAGTACTTC. Its protein product is CASSWPQGRSSYEQYF.

The table lists this clonotype with many counts. V gene TRBV11-2 combines with J gene TRBJ2-2, with 11 positions matching TRBD2. The CDR3 extends over 17 amino acids. Germline V gives CDR1 SGHAT, CDR2 FQNNGV. The ends lost 3 bases at V and 8 bases at J; junction bases unmatched: 11. This CDR3 reads CASSFDLLAGVSGELFF. The CDR3 bases are TGTGCCAGCAGCTTCGACTTACTAGCGGGGGTTTCTGGGGAGCTGTTTTTT.

Only one count was recorded for this clonotype. This chain uses TRBV6-4 with TRBJ2-7; D is undetermined. The V end lost 0 bases, the J end lost 5 bases, and 14 bases lay between the germline ends. Germline V gives CDR1 MRHNA, CDR2 SNTAGT. The CDR3 totals 15 residues. The CDR3 DNA reads TGTGCCAGCAGTGACTCGATTGAGACTGCCGACGAGCAGTACTTC. Its protein is CASSDSIETADEQYF.

The rearrangement links TRBV30 to TRBJ2-6, with 8 bases lining up with TRBD1. This CDR3 is built from 14 residues. Losses at the gene ends were 6 bases for V and 2 bases for J; bases not matched to a gene: 3. The V gene's germline CDR1 is GTSNPN and CDR2 SVGIG (reference sequence). The CDR3: CACQTGAGANVLTF. CDR3 bases: TGTGCCTGCCAGACAGGGGCTGGGGCCAACGTCCTGACTTTC.

In regard to this clonotype: The junction departs from the called germline gene at one end, perhaps through a read error. This chain uses TRBV12-3 or TRBV12-4 with TRBJ1-1; D is perhaps TRBD1 (5 bases). The CDR3 sequence is 12 residues long. CDR3 loop: CDSSSTATNAFF. In nucleotides, the CDR3 is TGTGACAGCAGTTCGACAGCGACCAACGCTTTCTTT.

This clonotype has a count of ten or more. The chain couples TRBV20-1 to TRBJ2-5; perhaps TRBD2 as D (5 bases). This CDR3 is 13 amino acids long. CDR1 is DFQATT and CDR2 is SNEGSKA in the germline V gene (reference sequence). The V and J ends lost 1 base and 5 bases respectively, with 11 bases between them. For the CDR3, the DNA is TGCAGTGCTAGAGTCCTAGCTACGGAGACCCAGTACTTC. Protein: CSARVLATETQYF.

The chain has TRBV28 and TRBJ1-2; D unclear. This CDR3 contains 12 residues. V lost 10 bases, J lost 4 bases, and 13 bases lay in between. The germline V gene has CDR1 MDHEN and CDR2 SYDVKM. As DNA, the CDR3 is TGTGCCACCCGTGGATTATTCTATGGCTACACCTTC. It translates to CATRGLFYGYTF.

The chain carries TRBV6-1 and TRBJ2-3, with 7 bases identical to TRBD2. CDR1 is MNHNS and CDR2 is SASEGT in the germline V gene. The CDR3 covers 15 residues. V dropped 5 bases and J dropped 2; count of bases not matched to a gene: 7. The chain's CDR3 is CASSLLTSVTDTQYF. The CDR3 DNA sequence: TGTGCCAGCAGTCTCCTTACTAGCGTCACAGATACGCAGTATTTT.

This clonotype has only a few counts. This clone may be a read error of a much larger clone one base away. This is likely a read error, given that the CDR3 carries no conserved phenylalanine or tryptophan at its end. This chain connects TRBV28 to TRBJ2-5; D might be TRBD1 (7 bases). CDR1 is MDHEN and CDR2 is SYDVKM in the germline V gene. There are 16 residues in the CDR3. Trimming shortened V by 4 bases and J by 4 bases, and 19 bases separated the two germline ends. CDR3 coding DNA: TGTGCCAGCAGTTCCAATCGACAGGGACTCGGAGAGACCCAGTACCTC. This sequence encodes CASSSNRQGLGETQYL.

This clonotype was seen more than once but under ten times. The CDR3 here is CASSQDTSYEQYF. CDR3 DNA sequence: TGTGCCAGCAGCCAGGACACCTCCTACGAGCAGTACTTC. The chain uses TRBV14 and TRBJ2-7, with D maybe TRBD1 (5 bases). This CDR3 spans 13 amino acids. In germline, CDR1 is SGHDN, CDR2 FVKESK. V lost 3 bases to trimming and J lost 0 bases, with 6 bases between them. The whole variable domain, filled in from reference TRBV14 and TRBJ2-7, reads EAGVTQFPSHSVIEKGQTVTLRCDPISGHDNLYWYRRVMGKEIKFLLHFVKESKQDESGMPNNRFLAERTGGTYSTLKVQPAELEDSGVYFCASSQDTSYEQYFGPGTRLTVT.

This clonotype has at least ten counts. The V gene is TRBV4-2, the J gene TRBJ1-5, with D unclear. Between the trimmed V and J ends, which lost 4 bases and 2 bases, there was a span of 9 bases. Germline CDR1 is LGHNA and CDR2 is YNFKEQ. The CDR3 totals 14 residues. In DNA, the CDR3 is TGTGCCAGCAGCCCCCACGGGGGCAATCAGCCCCAGCATTTT. It encodes CASSPHGGNQPQHF.

The chain couples TRBV6-1 to TRBJ2-7; TRBD1 matches at 7 bases. The CDR3 totals 14 residues. Germline V CDR1 and CDR2: MNHNS, SASEGT. With 2 bases clipped from V and 2 bases from J, the junction kept 3 bases outside the gene matches. This chain's CDR3 is CASSELQGTYEQYF. The CDR3 DNA sequence: TGTGCCAGCAGTGAATTACAGGGGACCTACGAGCAGTACTTC.

This clonotype was detected ten times or more. The rearrangement joins TRBV27 to TRBJ1-2; 8 bases line up with TRBD1. CDR1 MNHEY and CDR2 SMNVEV come from the germline V gene (reference sequence). This CDR3 region has 13 residues. V trimming: 5 bases; J trimming: 8 bases; junction bases outside the gene matches: 7. The CDR3 protein is CASSQGALGGYTF. The CDR3 bases are TGTGCCAGCAGTCAGGGGGCGCTTGGAGGCTACACCTTC.

This clonotype was seen more than once but under ten times. The gene calls are TRBV7-9 and TRBJ2-7; D call uncertain. CDR3 length: 16 residues. The V gene's germline CDR1 is SEHNR and CDR2 FQNEAQ (reference sequence). Trimming left V 1 base short and J 3 bases short, with 16 bases between. The CDR3: CASSLVGTETNYEQYF. The CDR3 DNA reads as TGTGCCAGCAGCTTAGTGGGTACTGAGACGAACTACGAGCAGTACTTC.

This clonotype came up a few times. The J gene is TRBJ2-7, the V gene TRBV7-9; tentatively, D is TRBD2 (5 bases). Germline V gene lookup returns CDR1 SEHNR and CDR2 FQNEAQ (reference sequence). The CDR3 is 14 residues long. Trimming took 5 bases from V and 0 from J, leaving 11 bases between them. The CDR3 sequence: CASSEGLSSYEQYF. The CDR3 DNA reads as TGTGCCAGCAGCGAGGGCCTTAGCTCCTACGAGCAGTACTTC. Full variable domain (remainder filled in from reference TRBV7-9 and TRBJ2-7): DTGVSQNPRHKITKRGQNVTFRCDPISEHNRLYWYRQTLGQGPEFLTYFQNEAQLEKSRLLSDRFSAERPKGSFSTLEIQRTEQGDSAMYLCASSEGLSSYEQYFGPGTRLTVT.

This clonotype was counted at least ten times. This chain joins TRBV28 and TRBJ1-2; no firm D call. The germline V and J ends were trimmed by 5 bases and 0 bases, with 13 bases remaining between them. This CDR3 has 15 residues. Germline assignment: CDR1 MDHEN and CDR2 SYDVKM. In DNA, the CDR3 is TGTGCCAGCAGTAGTTGGTGGGGAACTAACTATGGCTACACCTTC. It translates to CASSSWWGTNYGYTF.

This clonotype was detected a few times. The J gene is TRBJ1-1, the V gene TRBV12-3 or TRBV12-4, with D hard to call. V lost 3 bases, J lost 4 bases, and 6 bases lay in between. The CDR3 contains 12 residues. CDR3 loop: CASSFVTTEAFF. Written as DNA, the CDR3 is TGTGCCAGCAGTTTTGTAACCACTGAAGCTTTCTTT.

The chain has TRBV29-1 and TRBJ2-3, with D possibly TRBD2 on 5 matching bases. V was pared by 5 bases and J by 4 bases, with 10 bases between. The CDR3 consists of 12 residues. Germline V gene data show CDR1 as SQVTM and CDR2 as ANQGSEA. The CDR3 here is CSVSRAADTQYF. The CDR3 coding sequence is TGCAGCGTTTCGAGGGCCGCAGATACGCAGTATTTT.

The V call is TRBV3-1, the J call TRBJ2-7; the D gene is possibly TRBD1 (5 bases). This CDR3 contains 14 residues. V was clipped by 4 bases and J by 7 bases, with 17 bases between them. CDR1 and CDR2 from the germline V gene are LGHDT and YNNKEL (reference sequence). The CDR3: CASSRSGQPREQYF. As DNA, the CDR3 is TGTGCCAGCAGCCGTTCTGGACAACCTAGGGAGCAGTACTTC.

This chain connects TRBV27 to TRBJ1-4; D not resolved. Deletions cut 6 bases from V and 8 bases from J, with 16 bases between. The V gene's germline CDR1 is MNHEY and CDR2 SMNVEV (reference sequence). This CDR3 has 14 residues. CDR3 sequence reads: CASSPDGAGEKLFF. In DNA, the CDR3 is TGTGCCAGCAGCCCTGACGGAGCAGGAGAAAAACTGTTTTTT.

The chain employs TRBV7-9 and TRBJ1-4; no firm D call. CDR1 is SEHNR, CDR2 FQNEAQ, per germline (reference sequence). Trimming pared 3 bases from V and 5 bases from J, leaving 10 bases between. CDR3 length: 14 residues. This CDR3 reads CASSFRVENEKLFF. CDR3 bases: TGTGCCAGCAGCTTTAGGGTCGAGAATGAAAAACTGTTTTTT.

This clonotype has just a few counts. The rearrangement links TRBV7-2 to TRBJ2-5, with unresolved D. V was trimmed by 5 bases and J by 3 bases, leaving 13 bases between them. This CDR3 is built from 14 residues. CDR1 SGHTA and CDR2 FQGNSA come from the germline V gene. The CDR3 here is CASSLMPGKETQYF. DNA of the CDR3: TGTGCCAGCAGCCTCATGCCTGGGAAAGAGACCCAGTACTTC.

This clonotype was detected only a few times. The chain employs TRBV20-1 and TRBJ1-3, with 7 bases aligning to TRBD1. V was clipped by 5 bases and J by 0 bases; unmatched bases: 1. The CDR3 has 13 residues. Germline V gives CDR1 DFQATT, CDR2 SNEGSKA (reference sequence). This chain's CDR3 is CSAGDSSGNTIYF. DNA of the CDR3: TGCAGTGCTGGGGACAGCTCTGGAAACACCATATATTTT.

The chain joins TRBV12-3 or TRBV12-4 to TRBJ1-1; D possibly corresponds to TRBD1 (5 bases). Between the trimmed V and J ends, which lost 6 bases and 6 bases, there was a span of 17 bases. The CDR3 loop spans 14 amino acids. In DNA form, the CDR3 reads TGTGCCAGCAGCCTACCCGGGGGGGGTGCTGAAGCTTTCTTT. This sequence encodes CASSLPGGGAEAFF.

The table lists this clonotype with many counts. The chain joins TRBV6-2 or TRBV6-3 to TRBJ2-3, with D possibly TRBD2 on 6 matching bases. The V and J ends lost 1 base and 0 bases respectively, with 11 bases between them. The germline gives CDR1 MNHEY, CDR2 SVGEGT. The CDR3 length is 16 residues. CDR3 bases: TGTGCCAGCAGTTACTTGTTGGGGACTAGCACAGATACGCAGTATTTT. The encoded protein is CASSYLLGTSTDTQYF.